This T cell receptor (beta chain) emerged from a study of blood T cell repertoires in COVID-19. Study-level background: Italy, Spain and the United States were the sources of the convalescent and acute COVID-19 samples. T cells, B-cell-depleted T cells, or PBMCs provided the cDNA or gDNA that served as material.

The method was immunoSEQ multiplex PCR; TCRdb's version includes in-frame clones alone and lacks a portion of them. This repertoire shows some 130,000 clones, 80% to 85% found once; its top ten account for 1.1% to 1.5%. With V trimmed by 3 bases and J by 6 bases, 3 bases remained unmatched. Germline V gives CDR1 MNHNS, CDR2 SASEGT. CDR3 length equals 14 residues. The clonotype comes from a man aged 55 to 70 with acute or convalescent COVID-19. V and J are TRBV6-1 and TRBJ1-5; 9 bases fit TRBD1. What was sequenced was peripheral blood. CDR3 bases: TGTGCCAGCAGTGAGACAGGGGGTAGTCAGCCCCAGCATTTT. Its protein product is CASSETGGSQPQHF.